This T cell receptor beta chain was obtained from a study of post-analysis software for immune sequencing data. As for the study in general: In terms of disease course, relapsing-remitting, secondary progressive and progressive-relapsing multiple sclerosis were included.

The study, taken as a whole, reports: Five TRBV segments, TRBV5-6, TRBV5-1 and TRBV20-1 among them, were found more frequent in patients than controls. Under F measure analysis, samples from one preparation batch co-clustered strongly. In multiple sclerosis, normalized Chao1 diversity was significantly below that of controls.

Prepared libraries of TCR beta cDNA carried unique molecular identifiers. The yield from roughly 1 to 10 million T cells was 500,000 or so cDNA molecules in total. One entry per CDR3 protein, called by TCRdb with MiXCR from the PCR reads. The table lists around 190,000 distinct CDR3 sequences, around 30% of them singletons. On this clonotype: Its antigen is as yet unknown.

Germline lookup yields CDR1 SGHRS and CDR2 YFSETQ. V shed 3 bases and J 5 bases; nucleotides not matched to a gene: 4. The CDR3 has 13 amino acids. The sequence was obtained from a girl between 2 and 17 years old with multiple sclerosis. The chain couples TRBV5-1 to TRBJ1-1; TRBD1 matches 7 bases. The sample comprised blood. The CDR3 DNA reads TGCGCCAGCAGCTCTACAGGGGATACTGAAGCTTTCTTT. Translating gives CASSSTGDTEAFF.